The entry that follows covers one TCR beta chain sequence. Its antigen is currently unknown. This entry belongs to a study of persistence of HIV-infected CD4 T cells. Study-level points and caveats: CMV- and Gag-responding cells had lower TCRbeta richness than CD3/CD28-responding cells. Antigen-responding cells were enriched for degenerate expanded CDR3beta sequences.

Cells were stimulated with CMV-infected fibroblast lysates at 8.5 to 10 ug/mL. Memory cells lacking CD40L and CD69 with high CD45RO were sorted. PBMCs were depleted of CD8+ T cells before stimulation. A roughly 19-hour stimulation of CD8-depleted PBMCs used anti-CD28/CD49d costimulation, CD40-blocking antibody and enfuvirtide. The V and J ends lost 0 bases and 3 bases, in that order; junction bases with no gene match: 4. The CDR3 loop spans 16 amino acids. CDR1 and CDR2 (germline): MNHEY, SVGAGI. This was the immunoSEQ version 4 assay in survey mode. The table came from immunoSEQ multiplex PCR; TCRdb's copy has only in-frame clones and leaves some out. The table includes about 48,000 clones, around 75% detected once.

The chain carries TRBV6-5 and TRBJ2-1; 8 bases are shared with TRBD1. The source material was CD4+ T cells sorted from PBMCs after roughly 18-hour stimulation, sampled from a patient who received antiretroviral therapy. The clonotype originates from an adult man with HIV who was CMV-seropositive. DNA of the CDR3: TGTGCCAGCAGTTACTCGCGGACAGGGAACTACAATGAGCAGTTCTTC. Amino acid sequence: CASSYSRTGNYNEQFF.